This record covers a single TCR beta chain. Its antigen remains unidentified. This entry is derived from a study of cytomegalovirus exposure and HLA in healthy donors. PCR amplification relied on 60 Vbeta primers (plus 13 Jbeta primers). Sequencing used immunoSEQ multiplex PCR; TCRdb keeps in-frame clones, though not all of them. This table holds around 150,000 clones, 75% to 80% found once. Study findings and constraints: Relative to equally common others, HLA-associated TCR beta chains showed greater clonal expansion in a later analysis.

Germline V lookup: CDR1 LNHDA, CDR2 SQIVND (reference sequence). The CDR3 consists of 14 residues. The V end was cut by 3 bases, the J end by 7 bases, with 15 bases between. This clonotype originated in a man aged 18 to 30 in good health and CMV-seronegative. The J gene is TRBJ1-2, the V gene TRBV19; D call uncertain. Material: PBMCs. CDR3 residues: CASSIGGPSTGYTF. CDR3 nucleotide sequence: TGTGCCAGTAGTATTGGAGGGCCGTCGACTGGCTACACCTTC.